This T cell receptor (beta chain) comes out of a study of T cells in Graves' hyperthyroidism and ophthalmopathy. About the research overall: Prior to any treatment, at the point of initial diagnosis, peripheral blood was collected.

The J segment lost 1 base and the V segment lost 5 bases, leaving 4 bases of the junction unmatched. The CDR3 extends over 14 amino acids. The germline CDR1 and CDR2 sequences are LNHDA and SQIVND (reference sequence). About this clonotype: Its cognate antigen is unknown.

There were TCR beta CDR3 regions amplified from RNA transcripts. When the TCR CDR3 underwent first-round RT-PCR, the HTBI primer set was used. TCRdb independently ran MiXCR on the multiplex PCR reads; one entry per CDR3 protein. The sample contains fewer than 350,000 distinct CDR3 sequences, about 20% of which appear only once. Stable Graves' hyperthyroidism denoted no ophthalmopathy progression over 18 months. Out of approximately 10 ml of fresh peripheral blood came the PBMCs. Study observations and caveats: The model foresaw ophthalmopathy a median about 6.5 months prior to onset.

Specimen: blood. The chain employs TRBV19 and TRBJ2-7; 8 bases map to TRBD1. The clonotype was recovered from a woman aged 50 to 60 with Graves' hyperthyroidism. Here the CDR3 reads CASSVTGASYEQYF. In DNA form, the CDR3 reads TGTGCCAGTAGTGTGACAGGGGCATCCTACGAGCAGTACTTC.